This TCR beta chain derives from a study of blood T cell repertoires in COVID-19. Study summary: Material from acute and convalescent COVID-19 was sourced from the United States, Italy and Spain. Sources were T cells, B-cell-depleted T cells, or PBMCs; the material itself was cDNA or gDNA.

This clone has only one observation. This CDR3 region has 15 residues. V shed 2 bases and J 9 bases; nucleotides not matched to a gene: 9. Germline assignment: CDR1 SGHVS and CDR2 FNYEAQ. Patients at the Seattle site were enrolled during active infection and followed longitudinally. Libraries were prepared by immunoSEQ multiplex PCR; TCRdb keeps only in-frame clonotypes and omits some of them. Found here are about 420,000 clones, approximately 90% of them singletons; the top ten hold more than 0.7%. The TCR was taken from a man between 18 and 29 years old with COVID-19, enrolled during active disease. V and J are TRBV7-6 and TRBJ2-1, with 8 bases fitting TRBD2. Sequenced input: peripheral blood. DNA of the CDR3: TGTGCCAGCAGCTTAACCAGCGGGAGTGTCAGTGAGCAGTTCTTC. Its protein is CASSLTSGSVSEQFF.